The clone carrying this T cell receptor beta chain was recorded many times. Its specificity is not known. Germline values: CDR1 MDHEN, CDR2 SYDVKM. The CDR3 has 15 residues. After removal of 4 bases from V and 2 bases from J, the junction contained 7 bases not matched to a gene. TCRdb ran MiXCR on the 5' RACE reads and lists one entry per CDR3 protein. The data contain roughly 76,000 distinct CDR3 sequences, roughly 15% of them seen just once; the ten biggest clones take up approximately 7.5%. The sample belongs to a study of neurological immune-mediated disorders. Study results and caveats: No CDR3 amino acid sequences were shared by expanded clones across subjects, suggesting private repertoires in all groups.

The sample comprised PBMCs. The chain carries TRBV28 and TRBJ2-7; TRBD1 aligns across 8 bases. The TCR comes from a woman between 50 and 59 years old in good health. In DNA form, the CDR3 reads TGTGCCAGCAGTTCGCCCGGGACAGGTACCTACGAGCAGTACTTC. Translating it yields CASSSPGTGTYEQYF.